The 12 T cell receptor beta chains below all came from one sample that was sequenced in a study of shared clonotypes between healthy human individuals. Generated by immunoSEQ multiplex PCR, the TCRdb table keeps only in-frame clones and is missing some. Among some 470,000 clones listed, less than 80% were seen once. The material sequenced was PBMCs. All receptors derive from a woman in her thirties or forties in good health. Some clones in this sample may be carry-over from other donors' samples.

The chain carries TRBV5-1 and TRBJ2-7, with a tentative D call TRBD2 (6 bases). The V gene lost 0 bases and the J gene lost 5 bases, with 12 bases spanning the gap. The CDR3 covers 14 residues. Per the germline V gene, CDR1 is SGHRS and CDR2 is YFSETQ. The CDR3 DNA reads TGCGCCAGCAGCTTGGAGACTAGTTGGCACGAGCAGTACTTC. As protein: CASSLETSWHEQYF. Complete variable domain (other parts from reference TRBV5-1 and TRBJ2-7): KAGVTQTPRYLIKTRGQQVTLSCSPISGHRSVSWYQQTPGQGLQFLFEYFSETQRNKGNFPGRFSGRQFSNSRSEMNVSTLELGDSALYLCASSLETSWHEQYFGPGTRLTVT.

J is TRBJ2-3 and V is TRBV6-5; 8 nucleotides agree with TRBD2. After removal of 2 bases from V and 5 bases from J, the junction contained 3 bases not matched to a gene. The germline CDR1 and CDR2 sequences are MNHEY and SVGAGI. The CDR3 is made up of 14 amino acids. CDR3 region: CASSYGLAGDTQYF. DNA of the CDR3: TGTGCCAGCAGTTACGGACTAGCTGGAGATACGCAGTATTTT.

J is TRBJ1-1 and V is TRBV27; 9 bases line up with TRBD1. Germline lookup yields CDR1 MNHEY and CDR2 SMNVEV (reference sequence). V trimming: 8 bases; J trimming: 3 bases; junction bases outside the gene matches: 10. The CDR3 consists of 15 residues. CDR3 nucleotide sequence: TGTGCCAGCCTACCTTTACAGGGGGCGGACACTGAAGCTTTCTTT. Encoded protein: CASLPLQGADTEAFF.

V and J are TRBV7-8 and TRBJ1-5, with 9 bases matching TRBD1. The V and J ends lost 3 bases and 6 bases, in that order; junction bases with no gene match: 15. The CDR3 extends over 18 amino acids. Germline loops: CDR1 SGHVS, CDR2 FQNEAQ. CDR3 DNA sequence: TGTGCCAGCAGCTTCAACCCGACCGGGACAGGGTCCTCTCAGCCCCAGCATTTT. Translated: CASSFNPTGTGSSQPQHF.

J is TRBJ1-1 and V is TRBV29-1; 7 nucleotides line up with TRBD1. The CDR3 has 13 residues. Germline CDR1 and CDR2: SQVTM and ANQGSEA. Trimming took 8 bases from V and 3 from J; bases not matched to a gene: 9. The CDR3 region is CSSHLGQDTEAFF. For the CDR3, the DNA is TGCAGCTCTCACCTAGGACAGGACACTGAAGCTTTCTTT. Filled out from reference TRBV29-1 and TRBJ1-1, the complete variable domain reads SAVISQKPSRDICQRGTSLTIQCQVDSQVTMMFWYRQQPGQSLTLIATANQGSEATYESGFVIDKFPISRPNLTFSTLTVSNMSPEDSSIYLCSSHLGQDTEAFFGQGTRLTVV.

The V gene is TRBV9, the J gene TRBJ1-3; D remains ambiguous. This CDR3 comprises 15 residues. Trimming removed 0 bases at V and 1 base at J, with 8 bases between. Germline CDR1 and CDR2: SGDLS and YYNGEE. Here the CDR3 reads CASSVAVGSGNTIYF. The CDR3 DNA follows: TGTGCCAGCAGCGTAGCTGTGGGGTCTGGAAACACCATATATTTT.

This chain links TRBV28 with TRBJ2-5; weak D call: TRBD2 (6 bases). The J call may be mistaken, given a closer DNA end match to TRBJ2-7. Germline-derived CDR1 and CDR2 are MDHEN and SYDVKM. This CDR3 spans 17 amino acids. The CDR3 bases are TGTGCCAGCTTTGCCCGGCAGGGACTCCGAAGCTCCTACGAGCAGTACTTC. Residues: CASFARQGLRSSYEQYF.

Note on this clone: A single base is all that separates this from a far larger clone, so a read error is likely. The chain uses TRBV19 and TRBJ2-3, with 14 bases identical to TRBD2. The germline gives CDR1 LNHDA, CDR2 SQIVND (reference sequence). The CDR3 is made up of 16 amino acids. After removal of 5 bases from V and 6 bases from J, the junction contained 7 bases not matched to a gene. The CDR3 region is CASSARLAGGPDTQYF. The CDR3 nucleotides read TGTGCCAGTAGTGCGCGACTAGCGGGAGGGCCGGATACGCAGTATTTT.

The J gene is TRBJ2-2, the V gene TRBV4-1, with a tentative D call TRBD1 (6 bases). Trimming took off 5 bases at V and 2 bases at J, with 18 bases between the two ends. CDR1 MGHRA and CDR2 YSYEKL come from the germline V gene. There are 17 residues in the CDR3. CDR3 DNA sequence: TGCGCCAGCAGCTCCCGGCCCCGGGACACTAACACCGGGGAGCTGTTTTTT. Its translation is CASSSRPRDTNTGELFF.

The genes are TRBV11-3 and TRBJ2-2, with a tentative D call TRBD1 (6 bases). The germline V gene has CDR1 SGHNT and CDR2 YENEEA. The CDR3 contains 14 residues. V gave up 5 bases and J gave up 5 bases, with 12 bases separating them. Here the CDR3 DNA reads TGTGCCAGCAGCCCAGGGGCCCTGACCGGGGAGCTGTTTTTT. It translates to CASSPGALTGELFF. Looking up the rest from reference TRBV11-3 and TRBJ2-2 gives the full variable domain: EAGVVQSPRYKIIEKKQPVAFWCNPISGHNTLYWYLQNLGQGPELLIRYENEEAVDDSQLPKDRFSAERLKGVDSTLKIQPAELGDSAVYLCASSPGALTGELFFGEGSRLTVL.

The rearrangement links TRBV4-1 to TRBJ1-2; D is perhaps TRBD1 (5 bases). CDR3 size: 16 residues. Trimming removed 3 bases from V and 0 bases from J, with 14 bases in between. Per germline, CDR1 MGHRA and CDR2 YSYEKL. The DNA for the CDR3 is TGCGCCAGCAGCCATGGCAGGGCACTTTCTAACTATGGCTACACCTTC. Amino acids: CASSHGRALSNYGYTF.

Of note for this clone: Within the sample, other DNA sequences also encode this same CDR3. The chain couples TRBV29-1 to TRBJ2-1; 7 positions match TRBD1. Germline V gene lookup returns CDR1 SQVTM and CDR2 ANQGSEA. The V and J ends lost 6 bases and 6 bases, in that order; junction bases with no gene match: 17. The CDR3 length is 16 residues. For the CDR3, the DNA is TGCAGCGTAGATAACAGGGGACGAACAGCGATCAATGAGCAGTTCTTC. It encodes CSVDNRGRTAINEQFF.